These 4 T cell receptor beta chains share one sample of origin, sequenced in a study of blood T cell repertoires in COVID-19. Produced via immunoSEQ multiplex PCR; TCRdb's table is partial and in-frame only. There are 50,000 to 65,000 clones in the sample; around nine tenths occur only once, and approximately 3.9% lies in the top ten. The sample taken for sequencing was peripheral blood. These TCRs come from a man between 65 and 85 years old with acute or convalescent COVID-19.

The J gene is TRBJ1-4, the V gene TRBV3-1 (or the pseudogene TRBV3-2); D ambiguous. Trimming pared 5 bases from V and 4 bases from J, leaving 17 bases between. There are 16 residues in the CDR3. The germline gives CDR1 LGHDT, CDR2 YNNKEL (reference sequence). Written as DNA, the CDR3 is TGTGCCAGCAGCTCGACCGCTAAGACAAGTAATGAAAAACTGTTTTTT. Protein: CASSSTAKTSNEKLFF.

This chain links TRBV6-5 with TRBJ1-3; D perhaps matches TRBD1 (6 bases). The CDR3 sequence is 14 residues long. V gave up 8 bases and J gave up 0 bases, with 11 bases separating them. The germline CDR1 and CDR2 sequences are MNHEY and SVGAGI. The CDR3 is CASYTGSSGNTIYF. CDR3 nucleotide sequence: TGTGCCAGCTATACAGGGTCCTCTGGAAACACCATATATTTT.

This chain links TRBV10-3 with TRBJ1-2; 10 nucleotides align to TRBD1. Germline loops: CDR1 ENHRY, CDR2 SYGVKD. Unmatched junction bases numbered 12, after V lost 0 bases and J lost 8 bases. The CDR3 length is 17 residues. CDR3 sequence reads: CAISESMGQGNKLGYTF. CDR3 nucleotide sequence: TGTGCCATCAGTGAGTCGATGGGACAGGGGAATAAGTTAGGCTACACCTTC.

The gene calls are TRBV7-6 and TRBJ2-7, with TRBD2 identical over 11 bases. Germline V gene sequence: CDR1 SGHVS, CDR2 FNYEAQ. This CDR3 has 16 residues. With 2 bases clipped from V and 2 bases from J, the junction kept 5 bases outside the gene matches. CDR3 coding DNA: TGTGCCAGCAGCTTATGGTCTAGCGGGGGGCCCTACGAGCAGTACTTC. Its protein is CASSLWSSGGPYEQYF.